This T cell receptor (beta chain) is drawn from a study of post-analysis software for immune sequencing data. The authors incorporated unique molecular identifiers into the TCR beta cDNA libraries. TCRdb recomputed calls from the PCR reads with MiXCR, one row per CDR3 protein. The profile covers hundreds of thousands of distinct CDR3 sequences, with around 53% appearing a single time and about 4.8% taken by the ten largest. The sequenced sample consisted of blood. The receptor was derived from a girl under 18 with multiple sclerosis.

In DNA, the CDR3 is TGTGCCAGCAGTCAGTCCCACGAGCAGTACTTC. Its translation is CASSQSHEQYF. V and J are TRBV14 and TRBJ2-7, with unresolved D. CDR3 length: 11 residues. The germline CDR1 and CDR2 sequences are SGHDN and FVKESK. V lost 6 bases, J lost 5 bases, and 8 bases lay in between.